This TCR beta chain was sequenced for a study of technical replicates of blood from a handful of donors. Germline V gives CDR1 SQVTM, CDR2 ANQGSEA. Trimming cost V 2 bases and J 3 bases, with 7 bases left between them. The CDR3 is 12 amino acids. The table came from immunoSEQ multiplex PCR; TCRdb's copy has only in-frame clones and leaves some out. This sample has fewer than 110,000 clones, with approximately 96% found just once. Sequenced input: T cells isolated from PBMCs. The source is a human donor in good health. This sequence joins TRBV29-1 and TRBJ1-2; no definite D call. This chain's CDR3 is CSVEPLDYGYTF. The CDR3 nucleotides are TGCAGCGTTGAACCCCTAGACTATGGCTACACCTTC.